This is a list of T cell receptor beta chains from one sample in a study of blood T cell repertoires in COVID-19. Here immunoSEQ multiplex PCR was the method, and the copy in TCRdb shows in-frame clones only, minus some. The repertoire holds 250,000 to 350,000 clones, with 70% to 90% as singletons. Sequenced material: peripheral blood. The source of these receptors is a woman aged 55-75 years with acute or convalescent COVID-19. CDR3s include the opening cysteine and the closing phenylalanine or tryptophan. The order of the fields is D gene, clone size, V gene, J gene, CDR3 DNA, CDR3 protein. The D gene is left open where the match is weak. Expanded clones get a size class; other rows say once, few or many, or leave the size out.

NA,NA,TRBV6-2/TRBV6-3,TRBJ2-3,TGTGCCAGCAGTTACGGACTCACCCCAGATACGCAGTATTTT,CASSYGLTPDTQYF
NA,many,TRBV21-1,TRBJ1-2,TGTGCCAGCAAAACGGGGGGCTACACCTTC,CASKTGGYTF
TRBD1,NA,TRBV9,TRBJ1-4,TGTGCCAGCACCCCCCAGACAGGGGCTGGGGAAAAACTGTTTTTT,CASTPQTGAGEKLFF
TRBD2,NA,TRBV30,TRBJ2-1,TGTGCCTGGAGTCGGGCTAGCGGGATAGGTGAGCAGTTCTTC,CAWSRASGIGEQFF
NA,NA,TRBV6-2/TRBV6-3,TRBJ1-5,TGTGCCAGCAGTTACTCCGGGGGGGGATCGCCCCAGCATTTT,CASSYSGGGSPQHF
NA,NA,TRBV6-5,TRBJ2-3,TGTGCCAGCAGTTATAAGGGACTCAGAACAGATACGCAGTATTTT,CASSYKGLRTDTQYF
NA,once,TRBV24-1,TRBJ2-6,TGTGCCACCCCCGGACTCTCGTCCGGGGCCAACGTCCTGACTTTC,CATPGLSSGANVLTF
TRBD1,NA,TRBV2,TRBJ1-2,TGTGCCAGCAGTGAAGGGTCGAGACAGGGTGGTGGCTACACCTTC,CASSEGSRQGGGYTF
NA,once,TRBV5-6,TRBJ2-7,TGTGCCAGCAGCCCCACCCTGGGGAGCTCCTACGAGCAGTACTTC,CASSPTLGSSYEQYF
NA,NA,TRBV6-6,TRBJ1-2,TGTGCCAGCAGCCGACAAGGAGACTATGGCTACACCTTC,CASSRQGDYGYTF
TRBD2,NA,TRBV19,TRBJ2-1,TGTGCCAGTAGTATCCGCCGACTAGCGGACTCCTACAATGAGCAGTTCTTC,CASSIRRLADSYNEQFF
TRBD1,NA,TRBV10-3,TRBJ2-3,TGTGCCACAAAACCAGGGGGCGTTACAGATACGCAGTATTTT,CATKPGGVTDTQYF
TRBD2,NA,TRBV13,TRBJ2-1,TGTGCCAGCAGCAAACTAGCGGGAGAGAGTGATGAGCAGTTCTTC,CASSKLAGESDEQFF
NA,NA,TRBV27,TRBJ1-5,TGTGCCAGCAGCCCCGTCGGGGGTCCTGTGGTTGCCCAGCATTTT,CASSPVGGPVVAQHF
TRBD1,once,TRBV28,TRBJ2-1,TGTGCCACCGCCCCGGGACAGGGGATCAATGAGCAGTTCTTC,CATAPGQGINEQFF
TRBD1,NA,TRBV7-2,TRBJ1-2,TGTGCCAGCAGCTTAGGCGGACAGGGGGCGATCCCCTATGGCTACACCTTC,CASSLGGQGAIPYGYTF
TRBD2,NA,TRBV2,TRBJ2-1,TGTGCCAGGCGGTCGGGGGCGGGTAGCGGGACTGAGCAGTTCTTC,CARRSGAGSGTEQFF
TRBD1,NA,TRBV19,TRBJ1-6,TGTGCCAGTAGTAGGGACAGGGAATCTGGCTCACCCCTCCACTTT,CASSRDRESGSPLHF
NA,NA,TRBV2,TRBJ1-1,TGTGCCAGCACAGGGTACACTGAAGCTTTCTTT,CASTGYTEAFF
NA,NA,TRBV27,TRBJ2-5,TGTGCCAGCAGTTTTTTGAGGGCGGAGACCCAGTACTTC,CASSFLRAETQYF
TRBD2,NA,TRBV4-3,TRBJ2-1,TGCGCCAGCAGCCAAGCCCACGGACTAGCGGCATACAGGCGGCAAGTCCGCAATGAGCAGTTCTTC,CASSQAHGLAAYRRQVRNEQFF
TRBD1,NA,TRBV5-4,TRBJ2-7,TGTGCCAGCAGCCCCCCGGGACAGGCGGGGGAGCAGTACTTC,CASSPPGQAGEQYF
NA,NA,TRBV9,TRBJ1-2,TGTGCCAGCAGCTTAGGACAGCAAACTACCTATGGCTACACCTTC,CASSLGQQTTYGYTF
NA,NA,TRBV4-3,TRBJ1-1,TGCGCCAGCAGCCATGTGGACACGCCAGCTTTCTTT,CASSHVDTPAFF
NA,NA,TRBV4-3,TRBJ2-3,TGCGCCAGCAGCCAAGGAGCGCGAAGTAACACAGATACGCAGTATTTT,CASSQGARSNTDTQYF
NA,NA,TRBV7-2,TRBJ1-5,TGTGCCAGCAGCTTAGCGTCGGGGCAGCCCCAGCATTTT,CASSLASGQPQHF
TRBD2,NA,TRBV5-1,TRBJ2-3,TGCGCCAGCAGCATCGCCGGGACTAGCGGGGGACGCACAGATACGCAGTATTTT,CASSIAGTSGGRTDTQYF
TRBD1,NA,TRBV5-1,TRBJ1-2,TGCGCCAGCAGCTTGGGGACAGGTGTTTTGAACTATGGCTACACCTTC,CASSLGTGVLNYGYTF
TRBD1,NA,TRBV7-8,TRBJ1-1,TGTGCCAGCAGCATTAAAACAGGGGGCCGGAACACTGAAGCTTTCTTT,CASSIKTGGRNTEAFF
NA,NA,TRBV5-1,TRBJ1-1,TGCGCCAGCAGCAGTGAACGGGGGTGGGACACTGAAGCTTTCTTT,CASSSERGWDTEAFF
NA,NA,TRBV7-2,TRBJ1-1,TGTGCCAGCAGCTTAGGTCTTGGGCGGGACACTGAAGCTTTCTTT,CASSLGLGRDTEAFF
TRBD2,NA,TRBV4-1,TRBJ2-2,TGCGCCAGCAGCCCCACCCTAGCGGGGGTGAGAAACACCGGGGAGCTGTTTTTT,CASSPTLAGVRNTGELFF
NA,NA,TRBV5-6,TRBJ1-6,TGTGCCAGCAGCTCCTTGGCAGGGAGGGATAATTCACCCCTCCACTTT,CASSSLAGRDNSPLHF
TRBD2,NA,TRBV5-1,TRBJ2-3,TGCGCCAGCAGCTTGGGGCTAGCGGGGGGGCTCAGCACAGATACGCAGTATTTT,CASSLGLAGGLSTDTQYF
NA,NA,TRBV19,TRBJ1-1,TGTGCCAGTAGTATAGCAGGGTTCGCTGAAGCTTTCTTT,CASSIAGFAEAFF
TRBD1,NA,TRBV5-4,TRBJ2-7,TGTGCCAGCAGCCTACCGGGACAGGGTCCCTACGAGCAGTACTTC,CASSLPGQGPYEQYF
NA,NA,TRBV6-2/TRBV6-3,TRBJ2-2,TGTGCCAGCAGTTACTTAGACATACTCAGGACCGGGGAGCTGTTTTTT,CASSYLDILRTGELFF
TRBD1,NA,TRBV5-1,TRBJ1-3,TGCGCCAGCAGCTCTACAGGGGTTTCTGGAAACACCATATATTTT,CASSSTGVSGNTIYF
TRBD1,NA,TRBV5-6,TRBJ1-6,TGTGCCAGCAGCTTGAGAGACAGGGGTTCACCCCTCCACTTT,CASSLRDRGSPLHF
TRBD1,NA,TRBV7-2,TRBJ1-5,TGTGCCAGCACCTTTCAGGGGGGCCAGCCCCAGCATTTT,CASTFQGGQPQHF
NA,few,TRBV7-2,TRBJ1-2,TGTGCCAGCAGCCCGACCGGGGGGCAGCATGGCTACACCTTC,CASSPTGGQHGYTF
TRBD1,few,TRBV14,TRBJ2-7,TGTGCCAGCAGCTCCTGCAGGGGGTGCGAGCAGTACTTC,CASSSCRGCEQYF
NA,NA,TRBV19,TRBJ2-5,TGTGCCAGTAGCCTATTCAAAGGGGGTTTGGAGACCCAGTACTTC,CASSLFKGGLETQYF
TRBD2,NA,TRBV3-1/TRBV3-2,TRBJ2-1,TGTGCCAGCAGCCAATCAGCGGGAGAAACGGAGCAGTTCTTC,CASSQSAGETEQFF
NA,NA,TRBV5-1,TRBJ2-5,TGCGCCAGCAGCGTCCAGGGGCTAGAGACCCAGTACTTC,CASSVQGLETQYF
TRBD1,NA,TRBV3-1/TRBV3-2,TRBJ1-1,TGTGCCAGCAGCCAAGAGGGCCCGGCAGGGGGGAACACTGAAGCTTTCTTT,CASSQEGPAGGNTEAFF
TRBD2,NA,TRBV9,TRBJ2-2,TGTGCCAGCAGCGTGACTAGCGGGAGTGGATCCGGGGAGCTGTTTTTT,CASSVTSGSGSGELFF
NA,NA,TRBV2,TRBJ1-4,TGTGCCAGCACTAGGTCCGGGCGGGCAACTAATGAAAAACTGTTTTTT,CASTRSGRATNEKLFF
TRBD1,NA,TRBV4-3,TRBJ2-1,TGCGCCAGCAGCCCACAGTTTACAGGGGACCCATTTTACAATGAGCAGTTCTTC,CASSPQFTGDPFYNEQFF
TRBD2,NA,TRBV24-1,TRBJ2-1,TGTGCCACCAGTGACTCCGGACTAGCGGGAGGGACGCAGTTCTTC,CATSDSGLAGGTQFF
NA,NA,TRBV7-9,TRBJ1-2,TGTGCCAGCAGCTTAGACAGTTATGGCTACACCTTC,CASSLDSYGYTF
NA,NA,TRBV7-2,TRBJ1-6,TGTGCCAGCAGCTTTTACAGGGAGAGTACTTCCGCACCCCTCCACTTT,CASSFYRESTSAPLHF
NA,NA,TRBV5-1,TRBJ1-6,TGCGCCAGCAGCCCTGACACCCGTCATTCACCCCTCCACTTT,CASSPDTRHSPLHF
TRBD1,NA,TRBV7-6,TRBJ2-1,TGTGCCAGCAGCTCTCCCCTGGGACAGGGAAGGAATGAGCAGTTCTTC,CASSSPLGQGRNEQFF
TRBD2,NA,TRBV11-2,TRBJ2-2,TGTGCCAGCAGCTTAAGCGGGGGGGCCCGGACCGGGGAGCTGTTTTTT,CASSLSGGARTGELFF
NA,NA,TRBV19,TRBJ2-5,TGTGCCAGTAGCAGCGGACAGTTCCATCGGGGTGAGACCCAGTACTTC,CASSSGQFHRGETQYF
NA,once,TRBV27,TRBJ1-1,TGTGCCAGCAGTCCACAGGGTCCGAACACTGAAGCTTTCTTT,CASSPQGPNTEAFF